The source of this TCR beta chain is a study of cytomegalovirus exposure and HLA in healthy donors. On the study more broadly: A later analysis reported the approximately 120 validation repertoires used the same platform as the 666 first-cohort repertoires.

From the roughly 120-subject validation cohort, which was separate from the roughly 670-subject first cohort, the donors were drawn. Sequenced by immunoSEQ multiplex PCR; TCRdb stores in-frame clones only, minus some. The sample lists under 250,000 clones; around 87% were seen once. General observations from the study: TCR beta chains numbering 164 were designated cytomegalovirus-associated. In vitro work confirmed that a few CMV-associated chains recognize CMV antigens.

As regards this clone: Antigen specificity is unknown.

Germline CDR1 SGHRS, CDR2 YFSETQ. With 0 bases clipped from V and 1 base from J, the junction kept 4 bases outside the gene matches. The CDR3 totals 15 residues. The sequenced sample consisted of PBMCs. The TCR sequence derives from a woman between 18 and 30 years old in good health and CMV-seropositive. The V gene is TRBV5-1, the J gene TRBJ2-7, with TRBD1 identical over 7 bases. The CDR3 nucleotides read TGCGCCAGCAGCTTGGCACAGGGGATATCCTACGAGCAGTACTTC. It yields the protein CASSLAQGISYEQYF.